This T cell receptor (beta chain) was profiled in a study of CD8+ T cells in alopecia areata. Whole-study context: Patients took tofacitinib for 6 to 18 months, followed by 6 drug-free months. By percentage of affected scalp area, the severity of treated patients was scored.

Treatment: oral pan-JAK inhibitor, 5-10 mg twice daily. This clone was seen a few times. CDR1 and CDR2 (germline): SQVTM, ANQGSEA. The CDR3 has 16 residues. J was trimmed by 4 bases and V by 6 bases; bases with no gene match: 14. Extraction and reverse transcription of RNA yielded cDNA as the sequencing template. Clones were read by immunoSEQ multiplex PCR, and TCRdb kept only the in-frame ones, dropping some. The data contain about 180,000 clones, roughly 53% of them singletons. The rearrangement uses TRBV29-1 and TRBJ2-3; 9 bases align to TRBD1. The sequence was obtained from a human donor with alopecia areata. This sample comprised CD8+ T cells sorted from blood, obtained at week 24, from a patient treated with tofacitinib. CDR3 sequence reads: CSVLRRDREYADTQYF. The DNA for the CDR3 is TGCAGCGTCCTCAGGAGGGACAGGGAGTACGCAGATACGCAGTATTTT.